These 6 T cell receptor beta chains were all obtained from the same sample, sequenced in a study of glioma-infiltrating T cells after dendritic cell vaccination. Using immunoSEQ multiplex PCR, the repertoire was profiled, and TCRdb retains in-frame clones only, with some absent. The sample shows 99,000 or so clones, almost 90% of them seen only once. The time point here: after dendritic cell vaccination, including at tumor progression/relapse. Sequenced here: blood, sampled after dendritic cell vaccination. The receptor set was obtained from a human donor with glioblastoma.

This clone was seen only once. The chain combines TRBV19 with TRBJ1-2, with 8 bases lining up with TRBD1. The CDR3 loop spans 16 amino acids. The trim removed 1 base at V and 3 bases at J, leaving 7 bases unmatched. Germline V CDR1 and CDR2: LNHDA, SQIVND (reference sequence). The CDR3 DNA is TGTGCCAGTAGTATAGTGGGACAGGTCAGTGACTATGGCTACACCTTC. Translating it yields CASSIVGQVSDYGYTF.

V gene TRBV30 combines with J gene TRBJ2-2; D might be TRBD2 (5 bases). From germline, CDR1 is GTSNPN and CDR2 SVGIG (reference sequence). The CDR3 runs to 14 residues. V shed 5 bases and J shed 1 base, with 11 bases lying between them. CDR3 sequence reads: CAWGLMGNTGELFF. In nucleotides, the CDR3 is TGTGCCTGGGGACTGATGGGGAACACCGGGGAGCTGTTTTTT.

CDR3 coding DNA: TGTGCCAGTAGTATAACAGGGGTTAATTCACCCCTCCACTTT. It translates to CASSITGVNSPLHF. J is TRBJ1-6 and V is TRBV19; 7 positions agree with TRBD1. Germline assignment: CDR1 LNHDA and CDR2 SQIVND (reference sequence). V shed 2 bases and J 6 bases; nucleotides not matched to a gene: 1. The CDR3 is made up of 14 amino acids.

CDR3 sequence (DNA): TGTGCCAGCAGTGAAGCGCTGCGGGGGACCGGGGAGCTGTTTTTT. Translating it yields CASSEALRGTGELFF. The V call is TRBV2, the J call TRBJ2-2; 7 bases map to TRBD2. This CDR3 is built from 15 residues. From germline, CDR1 is SNHLY and CDR2 FYNNEI. J gave up 5 bases and V 0 bases, and 3 bases lay outside the gene matches.

The V gene is TRBV18, the J gene TRBJ1-5; perhaps TRBD1 as D (6 bases). Per germline, CDR1 KGHSH and CDR2 LQKENI. This CDR3 has 20 residues. V dropped 1 base and J dropped 1 base, with 23 bases sitting between them. The CDR3 reads CASSPRGLQGGYMSNQPQHF. The CDR3, as DNA: TGTGCCAGCTCACCACGGGGGCTACAGGGCGGGTATATGAGCAATCAGCCCCAGCATTTT.

This CDR3 reads CASSPLVGRGQETQYF. The CDR3 nucleotides are TGTGCCAGCAGCCCCCTGGTAGGGAGGGGCCAAGAGACCCAGTACTTC. The V and J genes are TRBV7-6 and TRBJ2-5; TRBD2 agrees at 7 bases. The germline V gene has CDR1 SGHVS and CDR2 FNYEAQ. J lost 1 base, V lost 5 bases, and 10 bases had no gene match. The CDR3 is 16 residues long.